This T cell receptor beta chain derives from a study of regulatory T cells in long-lasting Graves disease. Regarding time point: newly diagnosed GD, antithyroid drugs for less than 3 months. PBMC RNA was the source of the TCR library. To make TCR beta libraries, researchers used iRepertoire HTBI primers and Arm-PCR of CDR3 regions. Each CDR3 protein gets one entry after TCRdb re-called the multiplex PCR reads with MiXCR. The table records hundreds of thousands of distinct CDR3 sequences, around 15% of them present only once. This same sample was also part of a study on T cells in Graves' hyperthyroidism and ophthalmopathy.

This sample comprised peripheral blood mononuclear cells (PBMCs), obtained at new diagnosis, from a patient treated with antithyroid drugs. The sequence was obtained from a woman aged 35-65 years with Graves disease.

CDR3 amino acids: CASRRTGGDSNQPQHF. The CDR3 DNA sequence: TGTGCCAGTAGGAGGACAGGGGGCGATAGCAATCAGCCCCAGCATTTT. This chain uses TRBV19 with TRBJ1-5; TRBD1 matches at 11 bases. This CDR3 contains 16 residues. Germline lookup yields CDR1 LNHDA and CDR2 SQIVND (reference sequence). The J segment lost 0 bases and the V segment lost 6 bases, leaving 4 bases of the junction unmatched.